The sequence of this T cell receptor (beta chain) was determined in a study of cytomegalovirus exposure and HLA in healthy donors. Broader study findings: Later analysis indicated greater clonal expansion among HLA-associated TCR beta chains than among equally common other chains. In a later analysis, at a false discovery rate of 0.05, fewer than 20,000 TCR beta sequences were associated with HLA alleles.

This clone showed up just a few times. The antigen remains undetermined. A multiplex PCR was run with 60 Vbeta primers and 13 Jbeta primers. TCRdb's table, derived via immunoSEQ multiplex PCR, lists solely in-frame clones and lacks some. Altogether some 140,000 clones are present, approximately 61% being singletons, with the ten largest covering 2.4%. Sequencing used PBMCs. This clonotype originated in a woman aged 40 to 49 in good health and CMV-seronegative.

CDR3 protein: CASSQDAQGYEQYF. CDR3 sequence (DNA): TGCGCCAGCAGCCAAGACGCACAGGGCTACGAGCAGTACTTC. V usage is TRBV4-3 and J usage is TRBJ2-7, with D perhaps TRBD1 (6 bases). The CDR3 has 14 amino acids. Germline V gene lookup returns CDR1 LGHNA and CDR2 YSLEER. V lost 0 bases and J lost 3, with 9 bases in between.